This record looks at one TCR beta chain sequence and its context. Repertoires were generated with immunoSEQ multiplex PCR, while TCRdb's copy carries only in-frame clones and drops some. Here the sample spans tens of thousands of clones, 92% being singletons. The junction had 5 bases not matched to a gene; V was cut back by 4 bases and J by 5 bases. CDR1 MNHEY and CDR2 SMNVEV come from the germline V gene (reference sequence). The CDR3 consists of 15 residues. This sample stems from a study of resident and recirculating memory T cells in vitiligo. This rearrangement joins TRBV27 to TRBJ2-1; 10 bases are shared with TRBD2. The origin of this receptor is a male donor with vitiligo. What was sequenced was blood. The CDR3 region has the DNA TGTGCCAGCAGTTCCTCCGGACTAGCGGACAATGAGCAGTTCTTC. Amino acid sequence: CASSSSGLADNEQFF.